The next 32 T cell receptor beta chains were all read from a single sample in a study of blood T cells in healthy people across ages. PCR was performed a second time for about 7 to 11 cycles using a sample-barcoded 5' primer and a J-beta primer mix. Each CDR3 protein is one row after TCRdb ran MiXCR on the 5' RACE reads. The table lists about 690,000 distinct CDR3 sequences, 40% to 45% of them singletons. Material for sequencing was blood. Receptor source: a man older than 75 in good health.

This clonotype was observed a handful of times. This chain links TRBV12-3 or TRBV12-4 with TRBJ1-1; 7 positions match TRBD1. V was clipped by 6 bases and J by 4 bases; unmatched bases: 8. The CDR3 loop spans 14 amino acids. CDR3 protein: CASRPRQGGTEAFF. The CDR3 coding sequence is TGTGCCAGCAGACCCCGACAGGGTGGCACTGAAGCTTTCTTT.

This clonotype was counted a few times. The chain recombines TRBV5-1 with TRBJ1-2; D unresolved. Looked up from germline, CDR1 is SGHRS and CDR2 is YFSETQ. The CDR3 has 14 amino acids. V shed 0 bases and J shed 8 bases, with 14 bases lying between them. CDR3 region: CASSLGLTGEGYTF. CDR3 bases: TGCGCCAGCAGCTTGGGGCTCACCGGGGAAGGCTACACCTTC.

Points on this clonotype: A much larger clone is a single base away; this may be a read error. This chain uses TRBV7-2 with TRBJ2-5, with 7 bases matching TRBD1. The CDR3 runs 13 residues. CDR1 and CDR2 (germline): SGHTA, FQGNSA. Trimming cost V 5 bases and J 2 bases; bases outside gene matches: 2. CDR3 nucleotide sequence: TGTGCCAGCAGCCAGGACAGGCAAGAGACCCAGTACTTC. Its translation is CASSQDRQETQYF.

This clonotype was picked up a small number of times. The V and J genes are TRBV5-4 and TRBJ1-2, with unresolved D. CDR1 SGHNT and CDR2 YYREEE come from the germline V gene (reference sequence). There are 15 residues in the CDR3. With 0 bases removed from V and 5 bases from J, the gap between germline ends came to 14 bases. The CDR3 region is CASSLVAGSGYGYTF. The CDR3 DNA reads TGTGCCAGCAGCTTGGTGGCGGGCTCTGGGTATGGCTACACCTTC.

Here the CDR3 DNA reads TGCAGTGCACCGTACGGTACACAAGAGACCCAGTACTTC. Protein: CSAPYGTQETQYF. This rearrangement joins TRBV20-1 to TRBJ2-5; D is unclear. CDR3 size: 13 residues. Germline CDR1 is DFQATT and CDR2 is SNEGSKA (reference sequence). V lost 6 bases to trimming and J lost 2 bases, with 13 bases between them.

DNA for the CDR3: TGTGCCAGCAGGCCGAGACGGGCGAGGGGAGAGACCCAGTACTTC. It codes for CASRPRRARGETQYF. This chain links TRBV12-3 or TRBV12-4 with TRBJ2-5; D may match TRBD1 or TRBD2 (5 bases each). The CDR3 spans 15 residues. V gave up 6 bases and J gave up 4 bases, with 18 bases separating them.

As for this clonotype: An end of the junction does not agree with germline; a read error may underlie this. The J gene is TRBJ2-3, the V gene TRBV12-3 or TRBV12-4; 10 bases agree with TRBD2. This CDR3 is built from 16 residues. The CDR3, as DNA: TGTGCCAGCAGCTTAGGACTAGCGGAAAGCACAGATACGCAGTATTTT. Residues: CASSLGLAESTDTQYF.

This chain connects TRBV28 to TRBJ2-7, with unresolved D. CDR3 length: 14 amino acids. Germline V gives CDR1 MDHEN, CDR2 SYDVKM. Trimming pared 2 bases from V and 3 bases from J, leaving 11 bases between. CDR3 coding DNA: TGTGCCAGCAGTTTAACGGCCAGTTTCTACGAGCAGTACTTC. Its translation: CASSLTASFYEQYF.

This chain connects TRBV6-5 to TRBJ2-7, with 8 bases identical to TRBD1. The CDR3 is 15 amino acids. The ends lost 6 bases at V and 1 base at J; junction bases unmatched: 8. Germline values: CDR1 MNHEY, CDR2 SVGAGI. In DNA form, the CDR3 reads TGTGCCAGCAGCGCAGGTAGACAGGGGTCCTACGAGCAGTACTTC. Translating gives CASSAGRQGSYEQYF.

This clonotype showed up just once. The V and J genes are TRBV7-2 and TRBJ2-1, with D unclear. Trimming shortened V by 5 bases and J by 9 bases, and 11 bases separated the two germline ends. In germline, CDR1 is SGHTA, CDR2 FQGNSA. CDR3 length equals 12 residues. The CDR3 nucleotides are TGTGCCAGCAGCACTCTGACAAGTGAGCAGTTCTTC. This encodes CASSTLTSEQFF.

CDR3 bases: TGTGCCACCAGTGACACCGGGACAGGGCGACAGGAGACCCAGTACTTC. Residues: CATSDTGTGRQETQYF. This chain connects TRBV24-1 to TRBJ2-5, with 9 bases that match TRBD1. The CDR3 extends over 16 amino acids. Germline V gene sequence: CDR1 KGHDR, CDR2 SFDVKD. Unmatched junction bases numbered 10, after V lost 4 bases and J lost 5 bases.

V and J are TRBV29-1 and TRBJ1-3, with a tentative D call TRBD1 (5 bases). Germline V gives CDR1 SQVTM, CDR2 ANQGSEA. The CDR3 is 12 residues long. V was trimmed by 6 bases and J by 4 bases, leaving 10 bases between them. CDR3 sequence: CSVRGGGNTIYF. The CDR3 bases are TGCAGCGTCCGGGGCGGGGGAAACACCATATATTTT.

The chain recombines TRBV6-4 with TRBJ2-7; tentative D call: TRBD1 (6 bases). The DNA matches TRBJ2-5 better at its end, which makes the J call doubtful. The length of the CDR3 is 13 residues. In germline, CDR1 is MRHNA, CDR2 SNTAGT. The CDR3 here is CASSAGAGKTQYF. CDR3 nucleotide sequence: TGTGCCAGCAGTGCAGGGGCTGGGAAGACCCAGTACTTC.

There are a few counts of this clonotype. CDR3 amino acids: CASSLALQNSGANVLTF. The CDR3 coding sequence is TGTGCCAGCAGTTTAGCTCTACAGAACTCTGGGGCCAACGTCCTGACTTTC. This chain joins TRBV12-3 or TRBV12-4 and TRBJ2-6; D remains unclear. The germline V and J ends were trimmed by 0 bases and 0 bases, with 9 bases remaining between them. The CDR3 is 17 residues long.

Comment on this clonotype: The junction departs from germline at one end; a sequencing error may be responsible. The chain employs TRBV7-2 and TRBJ2-1; no definite D call. CDR1 SGHTA and CDR2 FQGNSA come from the germline V gene. CDR3 length: 14 residues. DNA for the CDR3: TGTGCCGGCAGCTTAGGGCCCTCTACGGGTGAGCAGTTCTTC. It translates to CAGSLGPSTGEQFF.

This clonotype was observed at least ten times. The rearrangement joins TRBV12-3 or TRBV12-4 to TRBJ2-7; D unclear. The germline V and J ends were trimmed by 1 base and 2 bases, with 9 bases remaining between them. The CDR3 runs 14 residues. The CDR3 nucleotides read TGTGCCAGCAGTTTAGGGACGGTAACCTACGAGCAGTACTTC. Translated, it gives CASSLGTVTYEQYF.

The V and J genes are TRBV6-2 or TRBV6-3 and TRBJ1-2; no firm D call. The CDR3 length is 10 residues. Germline V CDR1 and CDR2: MNHEY, SVGEGT. V gave up 8 bases and J gave up 8 bases, with 9 bases separating them. CDR3: CASWASGYTF. The CDR3 DNA follows: TGTGCCAGCTGGGCCTCCGGCTACACCTTC.

A remark on this clonotype: The junction does not match germline at one end; this may be a read error. The chain carries TRBV7-2 and TRBJ1-1, with a tentative D call TRBD1 (5 bases). The germline gives CDR1 SGHTA, CDR2 FQGNSA. The CDR3 is 15 residues long. CDR3 in amino acids: CASGLEKGRGTEAFF. As DNA, the CDR3 is TGTGCCAGCGGCTTAGAAAAGGGAAGGGGCACTGAAGCTTTCTTT.

The gene calls are TRBV4-1 and TRBJ2-7; no definite D call. V was trimmed by 8 bases and J by 6 bases, leaving 8 bases between them. The CDR3 is 10 amino acids. CDR1 is MGHRA and CDR2 is YSYEKL in the germline V gene. The CDR3 nucleotides read TGCGCCAGCTCCCTTAGCGAGCAGTACTTC. Translating gives CASSLSEQYF.

The chain uses TRBV7-2 and TRBJ2-1; D is perhaps TRBD2 (6 bases). CDR1 and CDR2 from the germline V gene are SGHTA and FQGNSA. The CDR3 loop spans 16 amino acids. Trimming took 1 base from V and 7 from J, leaving 17 bases between them. CDR3: CASSLGYGMGGNEQFF. Written as DNA, the CDR3 is TGTGCCAGCAGCTTAGGGTACGGAATGGGGGGAAATGAGCAGTTCTTC.

This chain links TRBV20-1 with TRBJ2-1; 7 bases are a match to TRBD1. V dropped 5 bases and J dropped 2; count of bases not matched to a gene: 6. The CDR3 spans 14 residues. Germline V lookup: CDR1 DFQATT, CDR2 SNEGSKA (reference sequence). The CDR3 sequence: CSAGRDRAYNEQFF. The CDR3, as DNA: TGCAGTGCTGGCCGGGACAGAGCCTACAATGAGCAGTTCTTC.

This clonotype showed up just a few times. The chain recombines TRBV7-2 with TRBJ2-7, with D unclear. The V end was cut by 2 bases, the J end by 0 bases, with 8 bases between. Germline CDR1 is SGHTA and CDR2 is FQGNSA. CDR3 length: 14 amino acids. In DNA form, the CDR3 reads TGTGCCAGCAGCTTAATGGTAGACTCCTACGAGCAGTACTTC. It yields the protein CASSLMVDSYEQYF.

This clonotype was found many times. V gene TRBV25-1 combines with J gene TRBJ2-5; 10 bases are shared with TRBD2. V lost 5 bases and J lost 4; bases outside the gene matches: 7. The CDR3 has 15 amino acids. CDR1 and CDR2 from the germline V gene are MGHDK and SYGVNS. The CDR3 spells CASSSGGAFGETQYF. CDR3 DNA: TGTGCCAGCAGTAGCGGGGGGGCTTTTGGAGAGACCCAGTACTTC.

In its sample, this clonotype was seen a few times. The gene calls are TRBV10-2 and TRBJ1-5, with 7 bases that match TRBD1. Germline-derived CDR1 and CDR2 are WSHSY and SAAADI. J gave up 0 bases and V 3 bases, and 2 bases lay outside the gene matches. CDR3 length: 15 amino acids. The CDR3 DNA sequence: TGCGCCAGCAGTGACGGGACAGATAGCAATCAGCCCCAGCATTTT. Protein: CASSDGTDSNQPQHF.

The sample holds many counts of this clonotype. This sequence joins TRBV12-3 or TRBV12-4 and TRBJ2-5; D is undetermined. The CDR3 has 14 residues. With 0 bases removed from V and 5 bases from J, the gap between germline ends came to 10 bases. Here the CDR3 DNA reads TGTGCCAGCAGTTTAGCATACAACCTCGAGACCCAGTACTTC. It encodes CASSLAYNLETQYF.

A few counts support this clonotype. The rearrangement uses TRBV6-4 and TRBJ2-3, with 9 nucleotides matching TRBD2. The CDR3 loop spans 16 amino acids. The V and J ends lost 2 bases and 4 bases, in that order; junction bases with no gene match: 7. From germline, CDR1 is MRHNA and CDR2 SNTAGT. This chain's CDR3 is CASSDSDSGSPDTQYF. CDR3 nucleotides: TGTGCCAGCAGTGACAGTGATAGCGGGAGCCCAGATACGCAGTATTTT.

A remark on this clonotype: One end of the junction does not line up with germline, which may come from a read error. J is TRBJ2-1 and V is TRBV7-2; D perhaps matches TRBD1 (5 bases). Germline V gene data show CDR1 as SGHTA and CDR2 as FQGNSA. CDR3 size: 13 residues. CDR3 protein: CSSSSRVGLEQFF. As DNA, the CDR3 is TGTTCCAGCAGCTCTCGGGTGGGGCTTGAGCAGTTCTTC.

The chain links TRBV7-9 to TRBJ2-6; TRBD1 might be the D (6 bases). CDR1 is SEHNR, CDR2 FQNEAQ, per germline (reference sequence). V was trimmed by 7 bases and J by 0 bases, leaving 16 bases between them. This CDR3 contains 17 residues. CDR3 amino acids: CASTQDSPLSGANVLTF. In nucleotides, the CDR3 is TGTGCCAGCACCCAGGACAGCCCTCTCTCTGGGGCCAACGTCCTGACTTTC. The whole variable domain, remainder taken from reference TRBV7-9 and TRBJ2-6, is DTGVSQNPRHKITKRGQNVTFRCDPISEHNRLYWYRQTLGQGPEFLTYFQNEAQLEKSRLLSDRFSAERPKGSFSTLEIQRTEQGDSAMYLCASTQDSPLSGANVLTFGAGSRLTVL.

This clonotype has more than one count but fewer than ten. The chain links TRBV7-9 to TRBJ2-5; the D gene is possibly TRBD2 (5 bases). Trimming removed 5 bases at V and 0 bases at J, with 16 bases between. Germline CDR1 is SEHNR and CDR2 is FQNEAQ (reference sequence). The CDR3 is made up of 16 amino acids. CDR3 in amino acids: CASSKTEAAYQETQYF. Here the CDR3 DNA reads TGTGCCAGCAGCAAGACGGAGGCTGCGTACCAAGAGACCCAGTACTTC.

This clonotype was seen a handful of times. The CDR3: CASGRDLSSYNEQFF. CDR3 sequence (DNA): TGTGCCAGCGGCCGGGACTTAAGCTCCTACAATGAGCAGTTCTTC. The chain has TRBV2 and TRBJ2-1; D is possibly TRBD2 (6 bases). Germline V gene lookup returns CDR1 SNHLY and CDR2 FYNNEI. The CDR3 sequence is 15 residues long. V was trimmed by 8 bases and J by 0 bases, leaving 14 bases between them.

The chain employs TRBV7-2 and TRBJ2-1; 9 bases match TRBD2. J lost 7 bases, V lost 5 bases, and 9 bases had no gene match. The CDR3 sequence is 15 residues long. Germline V gene lookup returns CDR1 SGHTA and CDR2 FQGNSA. DNA for the CDR3: TGTGCCAGCAGCCCCCGGACTAGCGCTGGGAATGAGCAGTTCTTC. Amino acid sequence: CASSPRTSAGNEQFF.

The chain joins TRBV11-2 to TRBJ2-1, with 7 bases fitting TRBD2. In germline, CDR1 is SGHAT, CDR2 FQNNGV. Trimming cost V 6 bases and J 7 bases; bases outside gene matches: 12. The CDR3 loop spans 15 amino acids. The chain's CDR3 is CASRPERGEQNEQFF. The DNA of the CDR3 is TGTGCCAGCAGACCAGAGCGGGGAGAACAAAATGAGCAGTTCTTC. The variable domain in full, with the rest retrieved from reference TRBV11-2 and TRBJ2-1, is EAGVAQSPRYKIIEKRQSVAFWCNPISGHATLYWYQQILGQGPKLLIQFQNNGVVDDSQLPKDRFSAERLKGVDSTLKIQPAKLEDSAVYLCASRPERGEQNEQFFGPGTRLTVL.